The T cell receptor (beta chain) under discussion was sequenced for a study of T-cell reconstitution after alpha-beta-depleted transplantation in children. Researchers prepared the TCRbeta library using unique molecular identifiers, the study reports. TCRdb independently ran MiXCR on the PCR reads; one entry per CDR3 protein. The sample has hundreds of thousands of distinct CDR3 sequences; around a sixth are singletons. Trimming at V came to 4 bases and at J to 0 bases, leaving 9 bases not matched to a gene. Per germline, CDR1 SGHRS and CDR2 YFSETQ. The CDR3 has 17 residues. The chain links TRBV5-1 to TRBJ1-4; 7 positions agree with TRBD1. The clonotype comes from a human donor who donated a stem cell graft to a child with acute myeloid leukemia. The sequencing here drew on PBMCs from the stem cell graft donor, taken from the stem cell graft. CDR3 sequence (DNA): TGCGCCAGCAGCACCGGGACAGACAGTGCAACTAATGAAAAACTGTTTTTT. It translates to CASSTGTDSATNEKLFF.